The next 18 T cell receptor beta chains were all read from a single sample in a study of blood T cell repertoires in COVID-19. TCRdb keeps only in-frame clones here, not all; method: immunoSEQ multiplex PCR. Of about 190,000 clones in the sample, approximately 84% were seen once. Input material: PBMCs or T cells enriched from blood (not recorded which). The receptor set was obtained from a woman in her 30s who had recovered from COVID-19.

The chain joins TRBV13 to TRBJ1-2, with 9 bases matching TRBD1. V lost 3 bases, J lost 6 bases, and 5 bases stayed unmatched. This CDR3 has 14 amino acids. The germline V gene encodes CDR1 PRHDT and CDR2 FYEKMQ (reference sequence). The CDR3 region has the DNA TGTGCCAGCAGCTTCCGGACAGGGGACCATGGCTACACCTTC. It encodes CASSFRTGDHGYTF.

In its sample, this clone was seen many times. The chain employs TRBV5-1 and TRBJ2-3, with D possibly matching TRBD1 (5 bases). V was shortened by 8 bases and J by 5 bases, with 15 bases between the two germline ends. Per germline, CDR1 SGHRS and CDR2 YFSETQ. The CDR3 sequence is 13 residues long. The CDR3 loop reads CASHAGIRDTQYF. The CDR3 bases are TGCGCCAGTCATGCAGGGATAAGAGATACGCAGTATTTT.

This clone has a handful of counts. The chain combines TRBV10-3 with TRBJ1-4; D is undetermined. V was cut by 0 bases and J by 0 bases, with 5 bases left in between. From germline, CDR1 is ENHRY and CDR2 SYGVKD. The CDR3 is 15 amino acids. The CDR3 DNA reads TGTGCCATCAGTGAGTCGGCGGCAACTAATGAAAAACTGTTTTTT. This gives the protein CAISESAATNEKLFF.

V gene TRBV28 combines with J gene TRBJ1-5, with a tentative D call TRBD1 (6 bases). V dropped 8 bases and J dropped 1 base, with 15 bases sitting between them. Germline CDR1 and CDR2: MDHEN and SYDVKM. The CDR3 runs to 15 residues. The DNA for the CDR3 is TGTGCCAGCGGGGGGGGGCAGGGAAGCAATCAGCCCCAGCATTTT. Amino acids: CASGGGQGSNQPQHF.

J is TRBJ1-3 and V is TRBV19, with 7 positions matching TRBD1. The CDR3 loop spans 16 amino acids. V was clipped by 7 bases and J by 0 bases; unmatched bases: 9. Germline CDR1 and CDR2: LNHDA and SQIVND (reference sequence). CDR3 loop: CASTDKDRSSGNTIYF. CDR3 nucleotide sequence: TGTGCCAGTACCGACAAGGACAGGAGCTCTGGAAACACCATATATTTT.

The chain has TRBV21-1 and TRBJ1-4; the table assigns TRBD1, which was not confirmed against the DNA. TRBV21-1 is annotated as a pseudogene. This CDR3 spans 15 amino acids. The CDR3: CASSLGPGTSKKLFF. CDR3 bases: TGTGCCAGCAGCCTAGGACCCGGGACATCGAAAAAACTGTTTTTT.

The chain links TRBV15 to TRBJ1-1, with a possible D match to TRBD1 (6 bases). V was cut by 1 base and J by 7 bases, with 10 bases left in between. This CDR3 has 13 amino acids. Germline CDR1 and CDR2: LNHNV and YYDKDF (reference sequence). As DNA, the CDR3 is TGTGCCACCAGCAGAGGAGGACAGCTTGAAGCTTTCTTT. It encodes CATSRGGQLEAFF.

The chain couples TRBV2 to TRBJ2-1; a possible D gene is TRBD2 (6 bases). Trimming removed 1 base at V and 6 bases at J, with 7 bases between. The germline V gene encodes CDR1 SNHLY and CDR2 FYNNEI. This CDR3 has 13 amino acids. CDR3 residues: CASSEGLGNEQFF. CDR3 DNA sequence: TGTGCCAGCAGTGAAGGACTAGGCAATGAGCAGTTCTTC.

The chain links TRBV24-1 to TRBJ1-2; D unclear. V was pared by 7 bases and J by 4 bases, with 12 bases between. CDR1 is KGHDR, CDR2 SFDVKD, per germline. The length of the CDR3 is 13 residues. This chain's CDR3 is CATSRNSFYGYTF. DNA for the CDR3: TGTGCCACCAGCCGGAACAGCTTCTATGGCTACACCTTC.

This chain links TRBV7-2 with TRBJ2-5; 13 nucleotides agree with TRBD2. The CDR3 length is 17 residues. J was trimmed by 2 bases and V by 1 base; bases with no gene match: 4. CDR1 and CDR2 from the germline V gene are SGHTA and FQGNSA. CDR3 in DNA: TGTGCCAGCAGCTTAGGGGGGACTAGCGGGACTCAAGAGACCCAGTACTTC. Translation gives CASSLGGTSGTQETQYF.

The V call is TRBV15, the J call TRBJ1-2; D is unresolved. The germline V gene encodes CDR1 LNHNV and CDR2 YYDKDF (reference sequence). V was clipped by 0 bases and J by 4 bases, with 12 bases between them. The CDR3 is 15 amino acids. The CDR3 coding sequence is TGTGCCACCAGCAGAGATCCCCCGGGTGCCTATGGCTACACCTTC. Amino acid sequence: CATSRDPPGAYGYTF.

The chain couples TRBV28 to TRBJ1-1; no clear D. The germline CDR1 and CDR2 sequences are MDHEN and SYDVKM. CDR3 length: 11 residues. The V gene lost 4 bases and the J gene lost 4 bases, with 4 bases spanning the gap. The CDR3 DNA follows: TGTGCCAGCAGTTCCCGCACTGAAGCTTTCTTT. Protein product: CASSSRTEAFF.

The chain joins TRBV28 to TRBJ2-2; 7 bases are shared with TRBD2. Looked up from germline, CDR1 is MDHEN and CDR2 is SYDVKM. The CDR3 has 17 residues. Losses at the gene ends were 2 bases for V and 4 bases for J; bases not matched to a gene: 10. The CDR3 spells CASSLIRLAVITGELFF. Written as DNA, the CDR3 is TGTGCCAGCAGTTTAATTAGGCTAGCGGTTATCACCGGGGAGCTGTTTTTT. The entire variable domain, with the rest obtained from reference TRBV28 and TRBJ2-2, is as follows: DVKVTQSSRYLVKRTGEKVFLECVQDMDHENMFWYRQDPGLGLRLIYFSYDVKMKEKGDIPEGYSVSREKKERFSLILESASTNQTSMYLCASSLIRLAVITGELFFGEGSRLTVL.

V and J are TRBV6-5 and TRBJ1-1, with D uncertain. CDR3 length: 12 amino acids. Deletions cut 10 bases from V and 4 bases from J, with 13 bases between. CDR1 MNHEY and CDR2 SVGAGI come from the germline V gene. DNA for the CDR3: TGTGCCACTTCCCCGGGAGGCACTGAAGCTTTCTTT. Its protein is CATSPGGTEAFF.

The chain is built from TRBV5-6 and TRBJ2-7; TRBD1 aligns across 7 bases. The trim removed 4 bases at V and 2 bases at J, leaving 9 bases unmatched. CDR3 length: 15 amino acids. The germline gives CDR1 SGHDT, CDR2 YYEEEE. The DNA for the CDR3 is TGTGCCAGCAGCCCAGGACAGGCGCCCACCTACGAGCAGTACTTC. This encodes CASSPGQAPTYEQYF.

The rearrangement links TRBV29-1 to TRBJ2-3, with D uncertain. Per the germline V gene, CDR1 is SQVTM and CDR2 is ANQGSEA. The ends were cut back, 4 bases at V and 3 bases at J, with 5 bases in the middle. The CDR3 has 11 residues. Written as DNA, the CDR3 is TGCAGCGTTGGGCATACAGATACGCAGTATTTT. Encoded protein: CSVGHTDTQYF.

This chain connects TRBV10-3 to TRBJ2-5; 11 bases are a match to TRBD2. After removal of 10 bases from V and 1 base from J, the junction contained 5 bases not matched to a gene. Per the germline V gene, CDR1 is ENHRY and CDR2 is SYGVKD. The CDR3 contains 14 residues. CDR3 nucleotides: TGTGCCACCGGACTAGCGGGTTCCCAAGAGACCCAGTACTTC. This sequence encodes CATGLAGSQETQYF.

For this clone: Other DNA sequences from this sample encode an identical CDR3 as well. The rearrangement joins TRBV28 to TRBJ2-3; the D is unclear. The CDR3 has 15 residues. V dropped 5 bases and J dropped 0 bases, with 12 bases sitting between them. Germline CDR1 and CDR2: MDHEN and SYDVKM. The chain's CDR3 is CASSPGRGSTDTQYF. Written as DNA, the CDR3 is TGTGCCAGCAGTCCTGGTCGAGGTAGCACAGATACGCAGTATTTT.